A single sample is the source of the 12 T cell receptor beta chains below, sequenced in a study of CD4 T cells in relation to SARS-CoV-2 and coronaviruses. Unexposed donor CD4+ T cells date from about 2011-2018, before the COVID-19 pandemic. CD4+ T cells were isolated from the cells after more than 8 days of culture. Assay used: immunoSEQ multiplex PCR; TCRdb lists only in-frame clones, some missing. In the table there are about 25,000 clones, 75% of which are singletons. Their target antigens are unknown. Sequences were obtained from CD4+ T cells from PBMCs, cultured in vitro. These receptors were taken from a human donor in good health.

This chain connects TRBV5-1 to TRBJ2-1, with 14 bases identical to TRBD2. The CDR3 covers 17 residues. The V gene's germline CDR1 is SGHRS and CDR2 YFSETQ. Germline trimming cut 4 bases from V and 9 bases from J; bases unmatched to any gene: 12. CDR3 sequence reads: CASSPWPTSGGAGEQFF. In DNA, the CDR3 is TGCGCCAGCAGCCCATGGCCGACTAGCGGGGGGGCCGGTGAGCAGTTCTTC.

J is TRBJ1-2 and V is TRBV4-2; possibly TRBD1 for D (5 bases). Trimming removed 0 bases at V and 8 bases at J, with 10 bases between. The CDR3 covers 13 residues. Per germline, CDR1 LGHNA and CDR2 YNFKEQ. CDR3 sequence: CASSQEGGNGYTF. In nucleotides, the CDR3 is TGTGCCAGCAGCCAAGAGGGGGGTAACGGCTACACCTTC.

V is TRBV12-3 or TRBV12-4 and J is TRBJ1-4; unclear D gene. Trimming pared 6 bases from V and 7 bases from J, leaving 12 bases between. The CDR3 is 13 residues long. The CDR3 region has the DNA TGTGCCAGCAGCTTTTGGGGAGCTGAAAAACTGTTTTTT. Protein: CASSFWGAEKLFF.

This chain uses TRBV5-1 with TRBJ2-7; TRBD2 matches 9 bases. V lost 2 bases, J lost 1 base, and 10 bases stayed unmatched. Germline V lookup: CDR1 SGHRS, CDR2 YFSETQ. The CDR3 contains 17 residues. In DNA, the CDR3 is TGCGCCAGCAGCTTTGGACCGCCCCTAGCGGGGTCCTACGAGCAGTACTTC. This gives the protein CASSFGPPLAGSYEQYF.

The chain recombines TRBV9 with TRBJ2-3; D not certain. This CDR3 has 16 residues. V was trimmed by 0 bases and J by 1 base, leaving 12 bases between them. Germline-derived CDR1 and CDR2 are SGDLS and YYNGEE. The CDR3 DNA is TGTGCCAGCAGCGTAGCGGTTCTCTCCGGCACAGATACGCAGTATTTT. This translates into CASSVAVLSGTDTQYF.

The J gene is TRBJ1-1, the V gene TRBV7-9, with a tentative D call TRBD1 (6 bases). The V and J ends lost 5 bases and 4 bases respectively, with 14 bases between them. The CDR3 loop spans 14 amino acids. The germline V gene encodes CDR1 SEHNR and CDR2 FQNEAQ (reference sequence). CDR3 sequence (DNA): TGTGCCAGCAGCCAAAATCACAGGGCCACTGAAGCTTTCTTT. It encodes CASSQNHRATEAFF.

The CDR3, as DNA: TGTGCCAGCAGCCAAGATTTGGTCTCTGGGGCCAACGTCCTGACTTTC. Translated, it gives CASSQDLVSGANVLTF. The rearrangement joins TRBV4-2 to TRBJ2-6, with D hard to call. The CDR3 consists of 16 residues. V lost 0 bases and J lost 0, with 6 bases in between. The germline V gene has CDR1 LGHNA and CDR2 YNFKEQ.

The chain uses TRBV2 and TRBJ2-2; D tentatively reads TRBD1 or TRBD2 (5 bases each). The CDR3 is 13 residues long. Per germline, CDR1 SNHLY and CDR2 FYNNEI. V was pared by 6 bases and J by 4 bases, with 9 bases between. The CDR3 DNA is TGTGCCAGCAGGCAGGGACGCACCGGGGAGCTGTTTTTT. Translated: CASRQGRTGELFF.

The chain combines TRBV5-6 with TRBJ2-7; perhaps TRBD2 as D (5 bases). The V gene lost 1 base and the J gene lost 6 bases, with 14 bases spanning the gap. Germline CDR1 SGHDT, CDR2 YYEEEE. This CDR3 contains 14 residues. The CDR3 loop reads CASSLPGRFGEQYF. The CDR3 DNA reads as TGTGCCAGCAGCTTGCCTGGGAGATTCGGCGAGCAGTACTTC.

Only one count was recorded for this clone. V usage is TRBV5-8 and J usage is TRBJ2-7; D call uncertain. Per germline, CDR1 SGHTS and CDR2 YDEGEE. V was shortened by 2 bases and J by 5 bases, with 8 bases between the two germline ends. There are 12 residues in the CDR3. The CDR3 sequence: CASSLRINEQYF. CDR3 bases: TGTGCCAGCAGCTTAAGGATCAACGAGCAGTACTTC.

The CDR3 DNA sequence: TGTGCCAGCAGCGTTGGACTCCCCTCCTATGGCTACACCTTC. Amino acid sequence: CASSVGLPSYGYTF. This chain uses TRBV5-6 with TRBJ1-2; D remains unclear. V was shortened by 4 bases and J by 4 bases, with 14 bases between the two germline ends. Germline CDR1 reads SGHDT; CDR2 reads YYEEEE. The CDR3 spans 14 residues.

The chain uses TRBV5-1 and TRBJ2-2, with TRBD2 matching over 9 bases. J gave up 2 bases and V 3 bases, and 2 bases lay outside the gene matches. This CDR3 spans 15 amino acids. Per germline, CDR1 SGHRS and CDR2 YFSETQ. For the CDR3, the DNA is TGCGCCAGCAGCTCTGGGACTAGCAACACCGGGGAGCTGTTTTTT. Its protein is CASSSGTSNTGELFF. The full variable domain, with the rest looked up from reference TRBV5-1 and TRBJ2-2, is KAGVTQTPRYLIKTRGQQVTLSCSPISGHRSVSWYQQTPGQGLQFLFEYFSETQRNKGNFPGRFSGRQFSNSRSEMNVSTLELGDSALYLCASSSGTSNTGELFFGEGSRLTVL.